This TCR beta chain derives from a study of cytomegalovirus exposure and HLA in healthy donors. General study findings and limits: Further analysis, carried out later, found HLA-associated TCR beta chains more clonally expanded than equally common other chains. V- and J-gene trimming of TCR beta was linked (in a later analysis) to a missense DCLRE1C variant.

The PCR made use of 60 Vbeta and 13 Jbeta primers. Here immunoSEQ multiplex PCR was the method, and the copy in TCRdb shows in-frame clones only, minus some. The repertoire consists of 120,000 to 150,000 clones, with about three quarters occurring once and the leading ten covering roughly 0.69%. CDR1 is SGHTA and CDR2 is FQGTGA in the germline V gene. Trimming took off 5 bases at V and 1 base at J, with 9 bases between the two ends. The CDR3 runs 14 residues. Of note for this clone: The antigen is not known. The same CDR3 arises from other DNA sequences in this sample as well.

Sequencing was carried out using PBMCs. The genes are TRBV7-3 and TRBJ2-1, with D perhaps TRBD2 (5 bases). This TCR derives from a male donor in good health and CMV-seronegative. CDR3 loop: CASSLLASYNEQFF. CDR3 coding DNA: TGTGCCAGCAGCCTCCTAGCTTCCTACAATGAGCAGTTCTTC.